The entry that follows covers one TCR beta chain sequence. As yet, its antigen is unknown. TCRdb's copy holds only in-frame clones and misses some; the assay was immunoSEQ multiplex PCR. The table lists around 140,000 clones, less than 95% of them singletons. This sample is drawn from a study of T cell responses to AZD1222 COVID-19 vaccine. This CDR3 has 14 residues. V dropped 2 bases and J dropped 1 base, with 9 bases sitting between them. The germline CDR1 and CDR2 sequences are MNHEY and SMNVEV (reference sequence). Findings of the study overall: Donors were largely white British and mainly female; clonal diversity was possibly underestimated. Among those given AZD1222, only 6 or 7 were seropositive at baseline. Vaccine-related CD4 TCRs covered spike, predominating at 160-218 and 743-854.

The sequence was collected from an adult who received the MenACWY meningococcal vaccine as a control. The V and J genes are TRBV27 and TRBJ2-7, with a possible D match to TRBD1 (5 bases). The source material was peripheral blood, sampled 28 days after the second dose of the MenACWY control vaccine. CDR3 sequence: CASSLEYRSYEQYF. The CDR3 DNA follows: TGTGCCAGCAGTTTAGAGTACAGGTCCTACGAGCAGTACTTC.